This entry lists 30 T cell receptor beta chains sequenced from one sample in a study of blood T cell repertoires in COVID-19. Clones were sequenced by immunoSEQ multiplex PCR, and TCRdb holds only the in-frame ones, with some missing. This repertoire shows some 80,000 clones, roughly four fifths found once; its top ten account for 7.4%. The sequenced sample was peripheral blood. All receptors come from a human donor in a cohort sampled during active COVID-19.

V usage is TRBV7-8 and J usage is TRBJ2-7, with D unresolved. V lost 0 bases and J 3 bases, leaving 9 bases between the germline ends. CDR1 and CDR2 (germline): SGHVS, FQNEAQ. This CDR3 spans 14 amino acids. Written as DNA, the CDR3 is TGTGCCAGCAGCTTAGCGCACCGAGACTACGAGCAGTACTTC. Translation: CASSLAHRDYEQYF. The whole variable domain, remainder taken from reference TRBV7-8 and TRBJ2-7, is GAGVSQSPRYKVAKRGQDVALRCDPISGHVSLFWYQQALGQGPEFLTYFQNEAQLDKSGLPSDRFFAERPEGSVSTLKIQRTQQEDSAVYLCASSLAHRDYEQYFGPGTRLTVT.

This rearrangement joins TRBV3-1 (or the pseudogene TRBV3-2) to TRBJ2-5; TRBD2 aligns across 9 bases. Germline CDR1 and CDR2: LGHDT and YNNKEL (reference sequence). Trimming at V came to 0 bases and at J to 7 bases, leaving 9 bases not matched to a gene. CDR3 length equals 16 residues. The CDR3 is CASSQDPGLASGTQYF. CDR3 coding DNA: TGTGCCAGCAGCCAAGATCCGGGACTAGCATCGGGGACCCAGTACTTC.

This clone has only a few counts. CDR3 in amino acids: CASSGTSQETQYF. The DNA for the CDR3 is TGTGCCAGCTCAGGGACAAGTCAAGAGACCCAGTACTTC. The V gene is TRBV18, the J gene TRBJ2-5, with D possibly matching TRBD1 (6 bases). Germline V CDR1 and CDR2: KGHSH, LQKENI. With 5 bases removed from V and 2 bases from J, the gap between germline ends came to 9 bases. The CDR3 has 13 residues.

In DNA form, the CDR3 reads TGTGCCAGAAGCCCTGTCCCCGGGGGGAAAAACATTCAGTACTTC. Protein product: CARSPVPGGKNIQYF. The V gene is TRBV5-3, the J gene TRBJ2-4, with 7 bases that match TRBD2. TRBV5-3 is identified as an open reading frame with a role that is uncertain. CDR3 length: 15 amino acids. The J segment lost 4 bases and the V segment lost 4 bases, leaving 8 bases of the junction unmatched.

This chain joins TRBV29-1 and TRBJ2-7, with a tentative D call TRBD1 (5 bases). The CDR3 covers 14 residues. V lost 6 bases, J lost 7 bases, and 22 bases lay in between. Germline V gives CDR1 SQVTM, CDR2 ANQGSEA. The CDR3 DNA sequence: TGCAGCGTCCGAACCGGACAAACAGAAGGGGAGCAGTACTTC. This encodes CSVRTGQTEGEQYF.

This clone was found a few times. CDR3 amino acids: CASRERGQGSMEQYF. DNA for the CDR3: TGTGCCAGCAGGGAGAGGGGACAGGGAAGTATGGAGCAGTACTTC. The rearrangement joins TRBV2 to TRBJ2-7; 9 bases map to TRBD1. V trimming: 6 bases; J trimming: 7 bases; junction bases outside the gene matches: 13. The CDR3 spans 15 residues. Germline V gene sequence: CDR1 SNHLY, CDR2 FYNNEI.

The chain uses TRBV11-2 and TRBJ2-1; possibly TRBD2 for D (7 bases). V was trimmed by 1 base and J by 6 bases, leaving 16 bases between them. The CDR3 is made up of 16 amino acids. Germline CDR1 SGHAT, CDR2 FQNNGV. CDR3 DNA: TGTGCCAGCAGCTTAGTAGGGGGGGCGGGATTCAATGAGCAGTTCTTC. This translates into CASSLVGGAGFNEQFF.

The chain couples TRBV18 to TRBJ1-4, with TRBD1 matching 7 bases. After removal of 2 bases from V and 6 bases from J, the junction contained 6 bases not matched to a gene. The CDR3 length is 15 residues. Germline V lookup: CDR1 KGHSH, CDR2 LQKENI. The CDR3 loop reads CASSPRGTDYEKLFF. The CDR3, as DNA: TGTGCCAGCTCACCAAGGGGGACAGACTATGAAAAACTGTTTTTT.

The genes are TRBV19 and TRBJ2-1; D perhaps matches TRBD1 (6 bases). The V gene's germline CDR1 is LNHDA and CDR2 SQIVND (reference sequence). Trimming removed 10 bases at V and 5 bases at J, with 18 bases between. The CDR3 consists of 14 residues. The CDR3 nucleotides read TGTGCCACCCAAAAACCAGGGGCGCACAATGAGCAGTTCTTC. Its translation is CATQKPGAHNEQFF.

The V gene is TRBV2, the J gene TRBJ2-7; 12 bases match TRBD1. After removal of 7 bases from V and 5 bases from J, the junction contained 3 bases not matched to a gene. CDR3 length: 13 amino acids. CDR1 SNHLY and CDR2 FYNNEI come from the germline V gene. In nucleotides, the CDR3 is TGTGCCAGCAAGGGACAGGGGGCTGACGAGCAGTACTTC. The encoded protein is CASKGQGADEQYF.

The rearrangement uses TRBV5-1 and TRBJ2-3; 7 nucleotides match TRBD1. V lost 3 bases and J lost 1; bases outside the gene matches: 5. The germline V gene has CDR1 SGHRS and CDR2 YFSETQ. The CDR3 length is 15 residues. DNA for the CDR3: TGCGCCAGCAGCTGGACGGGACAGCGCACAGATACGCAGTATTTT. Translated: CASSWTGQRTDTQYF.

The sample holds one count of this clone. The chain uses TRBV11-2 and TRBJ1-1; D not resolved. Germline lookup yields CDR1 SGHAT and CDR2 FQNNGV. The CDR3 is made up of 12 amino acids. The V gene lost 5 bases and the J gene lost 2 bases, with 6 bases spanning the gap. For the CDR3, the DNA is TGTGCCAGCAGCCGGACTAACACTGAAGCTTTCTTT. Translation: CASSRTNTEAFF.

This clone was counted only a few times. DNA of the CDR3: TGTGCCAGCTCACGCGATACCACAGGGGAAGCTGAAGCTTTCTTT. Its protein is CASSRDTTGEAEAFF. The chain has TRBV18 and TRBJ1-1, with 7 bases lining up with TRBD1. The germline V gene has CDR1 KGHSH and CDR2 LQKENI. CDR3 size: 15 residues. V gave up 4 bases and J gave up 6 bases; unmatched junction bases: 11.

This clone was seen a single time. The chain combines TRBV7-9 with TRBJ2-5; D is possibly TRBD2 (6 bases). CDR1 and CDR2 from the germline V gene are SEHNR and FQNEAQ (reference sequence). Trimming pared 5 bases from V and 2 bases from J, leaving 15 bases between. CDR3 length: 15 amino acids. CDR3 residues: CASSAPGLTQETQYF. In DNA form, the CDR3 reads TGTGCCAGCAGCGCACCGGGACTTACACAAGAGACCCAGTACTTC.

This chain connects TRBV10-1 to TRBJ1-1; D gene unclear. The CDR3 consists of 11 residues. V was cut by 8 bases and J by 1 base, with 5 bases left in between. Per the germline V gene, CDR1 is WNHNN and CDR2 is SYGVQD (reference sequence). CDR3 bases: TGCGCCAGCCCATCGAACACTGAAGCTTTCTTT. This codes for CASPSNTEAFF.

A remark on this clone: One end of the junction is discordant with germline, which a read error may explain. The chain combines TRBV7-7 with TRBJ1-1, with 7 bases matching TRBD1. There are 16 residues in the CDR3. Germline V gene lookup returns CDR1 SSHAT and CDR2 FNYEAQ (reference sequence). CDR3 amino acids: CASSRERQGENTEAFF. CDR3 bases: TGTGCTAGCAGCCGAGAAAGACAGGGAGAGAACACTGAAGCTTTCTTT.

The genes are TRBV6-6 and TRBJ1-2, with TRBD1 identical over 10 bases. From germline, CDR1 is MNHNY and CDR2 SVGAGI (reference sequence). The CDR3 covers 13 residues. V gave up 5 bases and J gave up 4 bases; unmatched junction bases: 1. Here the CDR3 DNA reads TGTGCCAGCAGTAGACAGGGGGCCTATGGCTACACCTTC. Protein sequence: CASSRQGAYGYTF.

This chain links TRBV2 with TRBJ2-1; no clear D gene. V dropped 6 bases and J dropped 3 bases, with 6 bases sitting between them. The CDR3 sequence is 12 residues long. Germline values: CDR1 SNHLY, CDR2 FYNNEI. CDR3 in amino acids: CASRLSYNEQFF. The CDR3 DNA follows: TGTGCCAGCAGGCTCAGCTACAATGAGCAGTTCTTC.

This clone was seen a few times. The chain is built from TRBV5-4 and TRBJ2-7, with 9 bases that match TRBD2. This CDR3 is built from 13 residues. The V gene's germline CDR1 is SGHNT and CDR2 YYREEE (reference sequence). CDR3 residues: CAHGGLAGNEQYF. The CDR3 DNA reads TGTGCACACGGTGGGCTAGCGGGGAACGAGCAGTACTTC. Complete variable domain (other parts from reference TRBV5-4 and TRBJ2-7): ETGVTQSPTHLIKTRGQQVTLRCSSQSGHNTVSWYQQALGQGPQFIFQYYREEENGRGNFPPRFSGLQFPNYSSELNVNALELDDSALYLCAHGGLAGNEQYFGPGTRLTVT.

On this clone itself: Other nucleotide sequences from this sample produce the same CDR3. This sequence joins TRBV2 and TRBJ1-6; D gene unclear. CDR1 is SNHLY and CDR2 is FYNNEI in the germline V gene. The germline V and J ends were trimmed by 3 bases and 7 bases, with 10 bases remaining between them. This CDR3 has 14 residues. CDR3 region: CASSEALGNSPLHF. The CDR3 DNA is TGTGCCAGCAGTGAGGCCCTCGGGAATTCACCCCTCCACTTT.

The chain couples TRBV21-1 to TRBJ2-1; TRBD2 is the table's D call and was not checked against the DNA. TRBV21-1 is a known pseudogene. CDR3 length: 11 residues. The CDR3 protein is CASSSHRVQLF. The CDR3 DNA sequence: TGTGCCAGCAGCTCTCACCGGGTCCAACTCTTC.

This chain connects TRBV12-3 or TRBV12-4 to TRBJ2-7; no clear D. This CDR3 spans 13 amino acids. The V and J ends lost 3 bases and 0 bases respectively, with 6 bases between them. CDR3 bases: TGTGCCAGCAGTTTTGACATCTCCTACGAGCAGTACTTC. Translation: CASSFDISYEQYF.

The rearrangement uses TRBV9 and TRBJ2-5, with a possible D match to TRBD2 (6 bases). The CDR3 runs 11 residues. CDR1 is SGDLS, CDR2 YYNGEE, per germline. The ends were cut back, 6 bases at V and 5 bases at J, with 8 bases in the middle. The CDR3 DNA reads TGTGCCAGCACTCGGGGGGAGACCCAGTACTTC. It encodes CASTRGETQYF.

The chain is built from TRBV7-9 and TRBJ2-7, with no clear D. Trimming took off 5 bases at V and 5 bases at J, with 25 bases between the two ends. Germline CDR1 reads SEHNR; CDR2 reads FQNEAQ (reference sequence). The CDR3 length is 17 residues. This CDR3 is CASSAQSGQTARNEQYF. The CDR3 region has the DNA TGTGCCAGCAGCGCACAGTCAGGCCAAACCGCTCGGAACGAGCAGTACTTC.

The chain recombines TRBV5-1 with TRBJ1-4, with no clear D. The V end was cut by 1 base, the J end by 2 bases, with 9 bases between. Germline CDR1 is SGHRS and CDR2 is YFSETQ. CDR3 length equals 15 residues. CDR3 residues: CASSLIGHTNEKLFF. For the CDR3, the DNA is TGCGCCAGCAGCTTGATTGGGCACACTAATGAAAAACTGTTTTTT.

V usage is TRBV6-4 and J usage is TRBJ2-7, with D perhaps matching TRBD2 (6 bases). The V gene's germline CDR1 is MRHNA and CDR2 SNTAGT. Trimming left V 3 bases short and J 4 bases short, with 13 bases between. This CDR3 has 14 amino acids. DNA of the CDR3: TGTGCCAGCAGTGATTGGCTAGGAGGGTACGAGCAGTACTTC. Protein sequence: CASSDWLGGYEQYF.

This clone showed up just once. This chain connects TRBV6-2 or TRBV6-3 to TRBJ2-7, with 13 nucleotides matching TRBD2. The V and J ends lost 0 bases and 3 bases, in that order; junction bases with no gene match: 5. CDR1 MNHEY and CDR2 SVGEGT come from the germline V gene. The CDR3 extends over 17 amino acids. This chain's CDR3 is CASSYSGLAGTRYEQYF. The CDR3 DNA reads TGTGCCAGCAGTTACTCGGGACTAGCGGGAACCCGCTACGAGCAGTACTTC.

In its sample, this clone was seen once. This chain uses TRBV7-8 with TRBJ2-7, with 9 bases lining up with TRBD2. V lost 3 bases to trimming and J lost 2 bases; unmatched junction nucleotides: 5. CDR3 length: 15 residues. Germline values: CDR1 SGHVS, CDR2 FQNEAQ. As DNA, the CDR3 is TGTGCCAGCAGCTTCAGCGGGGGGTGGACCTACGAGCAGTACTTC. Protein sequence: CASSFSGGWTYEQYF.

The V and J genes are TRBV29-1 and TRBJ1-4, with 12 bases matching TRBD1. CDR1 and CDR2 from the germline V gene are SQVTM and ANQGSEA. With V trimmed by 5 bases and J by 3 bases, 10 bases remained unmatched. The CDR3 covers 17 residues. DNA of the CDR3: TGCAGCGTTACCGGGACAGGGGGCGTTTTTGCTAATGAAAAACTGTTTTTT. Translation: CSVTGTGGVFANEKLFF.

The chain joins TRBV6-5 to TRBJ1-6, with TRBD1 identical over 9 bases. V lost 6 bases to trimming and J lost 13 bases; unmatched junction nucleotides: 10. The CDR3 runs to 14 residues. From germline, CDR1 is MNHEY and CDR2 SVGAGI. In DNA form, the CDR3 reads TGTGCCAGCAGGGATACAGGGGGCACCTCGCCCCTCCACTTT. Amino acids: CASRDTGGTSPLHF.